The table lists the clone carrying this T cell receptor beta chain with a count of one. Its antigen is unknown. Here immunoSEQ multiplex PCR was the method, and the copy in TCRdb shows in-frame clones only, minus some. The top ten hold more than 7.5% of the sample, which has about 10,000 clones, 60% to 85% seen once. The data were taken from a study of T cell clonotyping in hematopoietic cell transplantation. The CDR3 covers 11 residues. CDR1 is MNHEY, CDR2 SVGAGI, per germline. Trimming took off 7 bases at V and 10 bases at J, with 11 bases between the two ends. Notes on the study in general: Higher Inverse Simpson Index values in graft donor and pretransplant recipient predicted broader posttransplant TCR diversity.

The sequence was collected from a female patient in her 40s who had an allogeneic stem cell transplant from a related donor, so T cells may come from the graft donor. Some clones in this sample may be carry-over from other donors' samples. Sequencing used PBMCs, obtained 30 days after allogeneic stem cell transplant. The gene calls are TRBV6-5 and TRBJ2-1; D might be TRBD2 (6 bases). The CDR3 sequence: CASTSAGEQFF. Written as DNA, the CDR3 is TGTGCCAGCACATCGGCGGGGGAGCAGTTCTTC.